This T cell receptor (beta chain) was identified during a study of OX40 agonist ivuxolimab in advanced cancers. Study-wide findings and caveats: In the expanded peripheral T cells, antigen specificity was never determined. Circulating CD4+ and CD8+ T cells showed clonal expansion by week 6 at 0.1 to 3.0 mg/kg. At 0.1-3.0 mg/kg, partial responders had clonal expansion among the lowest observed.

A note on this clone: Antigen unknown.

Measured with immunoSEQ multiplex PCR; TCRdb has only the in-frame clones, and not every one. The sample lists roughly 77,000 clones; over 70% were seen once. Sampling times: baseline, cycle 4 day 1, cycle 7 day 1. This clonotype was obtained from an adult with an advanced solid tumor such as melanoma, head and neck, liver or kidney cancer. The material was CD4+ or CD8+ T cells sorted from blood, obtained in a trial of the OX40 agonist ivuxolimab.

CDR3 protein: CASSSDRENQPQHF. For the CDR3, the DNA is TGTGCCAGCAGCTCCGACAGGGAAAATCAGCCCCAGCATTTT. The chain employs TRBV4-2 and TRBJ1-5; 7 positions agree with TRBD1. CDR3 length equals 14 residues. The ends lost 5 bases at V and 4 bases at J; junction bases unmatched: 5. CDR1 and CDR2 from the germline V gene are LGHNA and YNFKEQ.